These 26 T cell receptor beta chains share one sample of origin, sequenced in a study of spatial heterogeneity in lung cancer. TCRdb re-called the 5' RACE reads with MiXCR, one entry per CDR3 protein. The sample carries some 29,000 distinct CDR3 sequences, 7.5% to 9.5% recorded once. Time point denoted: sample taken at primary tumor resection. Whole RNA, isolated from tumor, nontumor lung or frozen PBMC, was sequenced without prior sorting. The sequences come from PBMCs, collected at surgery. Receptors originate from a female donor with early-stage non-small cell lung cancer.

The CDR3: CASSFSGAHTDTQYF. The CDR3 nucleotides are TGTGCCAGCAGTTTCTCTGGGGCGCACACAGATACGCAGTATTTT. The rearrangement joins TRBV28 to TRBJ2-3; possibly TRBD1 for D (5 bases). The CDR3 extends over 15 amino acids. The V end was cut by 3 bases, the J end by 2 bases, with 12 bases between. Germline V gene sequence: CDR1 MDHEN, CDR2 SYDVKM.

This clonotype was seen many times. The V call is TRBV28, the J call TRBJ2-6; 7 nucleotides agree with TRBD1. Germline lookup yields CDR1 MDHEN and CDR2 SYDVKM. This CDR3 has 17 amino acids. Trimming took 3 bases from V and 0 from J; bases not matched to a gene: 5. CDR3 DNA: TGTGCCAGCAGTTTCAGACAGGGCTCCTCTGGGGCCAACGTCCTGACTTTC. Its protein product is CASSFRQGSSGANVLTF.

This clonotype was seen at least ten times. The chain couples TRBV7-3 to TRBJ2-1; TRBD2 matches at 7 bases. V shed 1 base and J 4 bases; nucleotides not matched to a gene: 1. Germline values: CDR1 SGHTA, CDR2 FQGTGA. This CDR3 comprises 14 residues. CDR3 DNA sequence: TGTGCCAGCAGCTTAAAGGGACTATACAATGAGCAGTTCTTC. This codes for CASSLKGLYNEQFF.

This clonotype was recorded many times. The chain recombines TRBV7-2 with TRBJ1-2, with D uncertain. V was cut by 2 bases and J by 2 bases, with 9 bases left in between. This CDR3 is built from 14 residues. Looked up from germline, CDR1 is SGHTA and CDR2 is FQGNSA. As DNA, the CDR3 is TGTGCCAGCAGCTTAAACCAGGCAAACTATGGCTACACCTTC. Translated: CASSLNQANYGYTF.

This clonotype was found a few times. V and J are TRBV3-1 and TRBJ1-3; D is unclear. The CDR3 extends over 14 amino acids. V gave up 3 bases and J gave up 0 bases, with 6 bases separating them. The germline CDR1 and CDR2 sequences are LGHDT and YNNKEL (reference sequence). CDR3 DNA sequence: TGTGCCAGCAGCCAGAGGTCCTCTGGAAACACCATATATTTT. Translation: CASSQRSSGNTIYF.

Worth noting for this clonotype: This could be a read error, since a much larger clone is one nucleotide away. The chain couples TRBV7-2 to TRBJ2-3, with D perhaps TRBD2 (6 bases). This CDR3 contains 15 residues. Germline lookup yields CDR1 SGHTA and CDR2 FQGNSA. V was shortened by 3 bases and J by 4 bases, with 14 bases between the two germline ends. The CDR3 reads CASSLTGTGSDTQYF. The CDR3 region has the DNA TGTGCCAGCAGCTTGACCGGGACTGGTTCAGATACGCAGTATTTT.

In this sample, this clonotype turned up many times. V and J are TRBV20-1 and TRBJ2-5, with unresolved D. The V end lost 2 bases, the J end lost 1 base, and 5 bases lay between the germline ends. The V gene's germline CDR1 is DFQATT and CDR2 SNEGSKA (reference sequence). This CDR3 contains 12 residues. The CDR3 bases are TGCAGTGCTAGATACGGCCAAGAGACCCAGTACTTC. Its protein product is CSARYGQETQYF.

This clonotype was observed at least ten times. The V gene is TRBV11-3, the J gene TRBJ2-1; D uncertain. V lost 4 bases and J lost 1, with 14 bases in between. The length of the CDR3 is 16 residues. Germline assignment: CDR1 SGHNT and CDR2 YENEEA. The CDR3: CASSSRTFGSYNEQFF. CDR3 coding DNA: TGTGCCAGCAGCTCCAGGACCTTCGGGTCCTACAATGAGCAGTTCTTC. The variable domain in full, with the rest retrieved from reference TRBV11-3 and TRBJ2-1, is EAGVVQSPRYKIIEKKQPVAFWCNPISGHNTLYWYLQNLGQGPELLIRYENEEAVDDSQLPKDRFSAERLKGVDSTLKIQPAELGDSAVYLCASSSRTFGSYNEQFFGPGTRLTVL.

This clonotype was detected many times. For the CDR3, the DNA is TGTGCCAGTAGTAGGTGGACGGGAGATGAAAAACTGTTTTTT. Its protein product is CASSRWTGDEKLFF. The chain employs TRBV19 and TRBJ1-4, with no clear D. This CDR3 is 14 amino acids long. Trimming shortened V by 4 bases and J by 6 bases, and 12 bases separated the two germline ends. Germline V gives CDR1 LNHDA, CDR2 SQIVND (reference sequence). The full variable domain, its missing parts supplied by reference TRBV19 and TRBJ1-4, is DGGITQSPKYLFRKEGQNVTLSCEQNLNHDAMYWYRQDPGQGLRLIYYSQIVNDFQKGDIAEGYSVSREKKESFPLTVTSAQKNPTAFYLCASSRWTGDEKLFFGSGTQLSVL.

CDR3 nucleotide sequence: TGTGCCATCAGTGGATCCGGGACAGAGTTTGAGCCCCAGCATTTT. Amino acids: CAISGSGTEFEPQHF. This chain links TRBV10-3 with TRBJ1-5; 7 positions agree with TRBD1. The CDR3 totals 15 residues. Germline values: CDR1 ENHRY, CDR2 SYGVKD. J was trimmed by 8 bases and V by 4 bases; bases with no gene match: 11.

Notes on this clonotype: The junction shows a germline mismatch at one end, possibly a read error. The chain recombines TRBV30 with TRBJ2-2; possibly TRBD2 for D (5 bases). CDR1 and CDR2 (germline): GTSNPN, SVGIG (reference sequence). This CDR3 is built from 12 residues. CDR3 protein: CAWSSTTEEVFF. CDR3 nucleotide sequence: TGTGCCTGGAGTTCTACCACCGAGGAGGTGTTTTTT.

In this sample, this clonotype turned up many times. This sequence joins TRBV7-8 and TRBJ2-1; 11 bases fit TRBD2. With V trimmed by 0 bases and J by 6 bases, 7 bases remained unmatched. CDR3 length equals 17 residues. The V gene's germline CDR1 is SGHVS and CDR2 FQNEAQ. This CDR3 is CASSLALTSGSINEQFF. CDR3 coding DNA: TGTGCCAGCAGCTTAGCGCTCACTAGCGGGAGTATCAATGAGCAGTTCTTC.

V gene TRBV6-1 combines with J gene TRBJ1-2, with D maybe TRBD1 (6 bases). CDR3 length: 13 residues. Deletions cut 7 bases from V and 2 bases from J, with 11 bases between. The germline V gene has CDR1 MNHNS and CDR2 SASEGT. The CDR3 loop is CASKAGVNYGYTF. DNA for the CDR3: TGTGCCAGCAAGGCAGGGGTAAACTATGGCTACACCTTC.

This clonotype was counted a few times. The chain couples TRBV7-6 to TRBJ2-3; D possibly corresponds to TRBD2 (7 bases). Germline values: CDR1 SGHVS, CDR2 FNYEAQ. The V gene lost 3 bases and the J gene lost 1 base, with 11 bases spanning the gap. The length of the CDR3 is 15 residues. CDR3 DNA: TGTGCCAGCAGCTTGGGGGGGCCACGCACAGATACGCAGTATTTT. Translated: CASSLGGPRTDTQYF.

The chain has TRBV10-3 and TRBJ1-2, with TRBD1 matching over 7 bases. The CDR3 has 14 amino acids. Germline trimming cut 2 bases from V and 1 base from J; bases unmatched to any gene: 1. Germline V gene data show CDR1 as ENHRY and CDR2 as SYGVKD. In DNA form, the CDR3 reads TGTGCCATCAGTGAGGGGACAGATAACTATGGCTACACCTTC. As protein: CAISEGTDNYGYTF.

This clonotype was found many times. The J gene is TRBJ2-7, the V gene TRBV21-1; the table names TRBD2, a call not compared with the DNA. TRBV21-1 is termed a pseudogene. The CDR3 covers 15 residues. The CDR3 DNA reads as TGTGCCAGCAGCAAAGATAATAGCGGGATGTACGAGCAGTACTTC. The encoded protein is CASSKDNSGMYEQYF.

This clonotype was observed many times. V gene TRBV18 combines with J gene TRBJ1-1; D remains unclear. The V gene's germline CDR1 is KGHSH and CDR2 LQKENI. The ends were cut back, 5 bases at V and 7 bases at J, with 8 bases in the middle. The CDR3 totals 11 residues. DNA for the CDR3: TGTGCCAGCTCAACCACGTTTGAAGCTTTCTTT. This encodes CASSTTFEAFF.

The genes are TRBV5-1 and TRBJ2-6; the D is unclear. This CDR3 is built from 16 residues. V lost 5 bases, J lost 0 bases, and 12 bases lay in between. From germline, CDR1 is SGHRS and CDR2 YFSETQ. The CDR3 loop reads CASRSDGSSGANVLTF. CDR3 bases: TGCGCCAGCAGATCGGATGGCAGCTCTGGGGCCAACGTCCTGACTTTC.

This rearrangement joins TRBV24-1 to TRBJ2-7; 7 bases map to TRBD2. The CDR3 is 15 amino acids. After removal of 3 bases from V and 5 bases from J, the junction contained 9 bases not matched to a gene. Germline values: CDR1 KGHDR, CDR2 SFDVKD. The CDR3 coding sequence is TGTGCCACCAGTGATACCCGGACTAGAAGGGACGAGCAGTACTTC. Amino acid sequence: CATSDTRTRRDEQYF.

This clonotype was detected many times. This chain joins TRBV5-1 and TRBJ1-3; D possibly corresponds to TRBD1 (5 bases). V lost 1 base, J lost 0 bases, and 11 bases lay in between. Germline V lookup: CDR1 SGHRS, CDR2 YFSETQ. The CDR3 is made up of 16 amino acids. The CDR3 loop is CASSLSTGYSGNTIYF. The CDR3 region has the DNA TGCGCCAGCAGCTTGTCAACAGGTTACTCTGGAAACACCATATATTTT. The complete variable domain, with remaining parts taken from reference TRBV5-1 and TRBJ1-3, reads KAGVTQTPRYLIKTRGQQVTLSCSPISGHRSVSWYQQTPGQGLQFLFEYFSETQRNKGNFPGRFSGRQFSNSRSEMNVSTLELGDSALYLCASSLSTGYSGNTIYFGEGSWLTVV.

The chain uses TRBV10-3 and TRBJ2-7; D remains unclear. Trimming removed 5 bases at V and 0 bases at J, with 8 bases between. The CDR3 sequence is 13 residues long. Germline loops: CDR1 ENHRY, CDR2 SYGVKD. As DNA, the CDR3 is TGTGCCATCAGTCCGGAGTTCTCCTACGAGCAGTACTTC. It codes for CAISPEFSYEQYF.

The sample holds many counts of this clonotype. This chain connects TRBV18 to TRBJ2-3; a possible D gene is TRBD1 (6 bases). The CDR3 loop spans 15 amino acids. CDR1 and CDR2 (germline): KGHSH, LQKENI. Trimming removed 3 bases at V and 1 base at J, with 11 bases between. CDR3 sequence (DNA): TGTGCCAGCTCACCGAGAACAGGGCGCACAGATACGCAGTATTTT. This codes for CASSPRTGRTDTQYF. Filled out from reference TRBV18 and TRBJ2-3, the complete variable domain reads NAGVMQNPRHLVRRRGQEARLRCSPMKGHSHVYWYRQLPEEGLKFMVYLQKENIIDESGMPKERFSAEFPKEGPSILRIQQVVRGDSAAYFCASSPRTGRTDTQYFGPGTRLTVL.

This clonotype was observed many times. The chain combines TRBV18 with TRBJ1-5; 9 positions match TRBD1. J gave up 9 bases and V 3 bases, and 15 bases lay outside the gene matches. Germline V gene sequence: CDR1 KGHSH, CDR2 LQKENI. CDR3 length: 17 amino acids. The CDR3 region has the DNA TGTGCCAGCTCACCGTCCGGGACAGGGTCAAAAGGGGGGCCCCAGCATTTT. It translates to CASSPSGTGSKGGPQHF.

The chain joins TRBV7-8 to TRBJ1-5; D gene unclear. Germline CDR1 SGHVS, CDR2 FQNEAQ. The CDR3 spans 15 residues. V was cut by 1 base and J by 1 base, with 8 bases left in between. For the CDR3, the DNA is TGTGCCAGCAGCTTAGAGGGCGGGAGCAATCAGCCCCAGCATTTT. Translating gives CASSLEGGSNQPQHF.

The chain recombines TRBV11-2 with TRBJ2-1; 13 bases fit TRBD2. Trimming removed 7 bases from V and 7 bases from J; junction bases left unmatched: 19. CDR1 is SGHAT, CDR2 FQNNGV, per germline. The CDR3 is 19 residues long. CDR3 DNA sequence: TGTGCCAGCAAGGACCCTGGACTAGCGGGAGATGGGGTACAGAATGAGCAGTTCTTC. It codes for CASKDPGLAGDGVQNEQFF.

This clonotype was found many times. V is TRBV3-1 and J is TRBJ1-1, with TRBD1 matching 8 bases. CDR1 and CDR2 from the germline V gene are LGHDT and YNNKEL (reference sequence). The trim removed 4 bases at V and 1 base at J, leaving 5 bases unmatched. CDR3 length: 15 residues. DNA for the CDR3: TGTGCCAGCAGCCGACGACAGGGGCAGAACACTGAAGCTTTCTTT. This codes for CASSRRQGQNTEAFF.